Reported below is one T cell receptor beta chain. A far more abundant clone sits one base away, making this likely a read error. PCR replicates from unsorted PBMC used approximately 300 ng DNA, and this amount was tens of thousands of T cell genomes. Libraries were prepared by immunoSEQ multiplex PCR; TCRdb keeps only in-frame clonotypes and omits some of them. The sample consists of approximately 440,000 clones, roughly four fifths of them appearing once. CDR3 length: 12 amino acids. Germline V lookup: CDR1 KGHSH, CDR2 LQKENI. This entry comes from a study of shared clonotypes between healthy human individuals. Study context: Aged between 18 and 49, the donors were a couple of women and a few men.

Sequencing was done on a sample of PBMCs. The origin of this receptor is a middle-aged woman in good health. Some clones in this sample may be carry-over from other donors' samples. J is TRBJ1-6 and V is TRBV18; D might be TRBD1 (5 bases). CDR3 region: CVSSPGNSPLHF. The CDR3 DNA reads TGTGTCAGCTCACCAGGGAATTCACCCCTCCACTTT.